These T cell receptor beta chains were read from a single sample in a study of blood T cell repertoires in COVID-19. Measured with immunoSEQ multiplex PCR; TCRdb has only the in-frame clones, and not every one. The sample comprises 200,000 to 250,000 clones, approximately 90% of which are singletons, and 2.2% rests with the top ten. Specimen: peripheral blood. These receptors were collected from a man aged 25-45 years who had recovered from COVID-19. The CDR3 runs from the conserved cysteine through the conserved F or W. A D gene is named only where the DNA matches it firmly. Not every row has a clone size; where given, it reads once, few, many or a size class.

V	J	size	D	CDR3	DNA
TRBV5-1	TRBJ1-5	NA	NA	CASSPQGRNQPQHF	TGCGCCAGCAGCCCTCAGGGGAGAAATCAGCCCCAGCATTTT
TRBV28	TRBJ1-6	NA	NA	CASSLFRGAYNSPLHF	TGTGCCAGCAGTTTATTTCGGGGGGCTTATAATTCACCCCTCCACTTT
TRBV18	TRBJ2-1	NA	TRBD2	CASSPPVGGDNEQFF	TGTGCCAGCTCACCACCGGTCGGGGGGGACAATGAGCAGTTCTTC
TRBV7-9	TRBJ1-2	NA	NA	CASSLGQTVTF	TGTGCCAGCAGCTTAGGGCAGACAGTCACCTTC
TRBV6-5	TRBJ2-5	NA	TRBD1	CASSRQGPKETQYF	TGTGCCAGCAGTCGACAGGGGCCCAAGGAGACCCAGTACTTC
TRBV4-3	TRBJ2-2	NA	TRBD2	CASSSQPGLARNTGELFF	TGCGCCAGCAGCTCCCAACCCGGACTAGCGAGGAACACCGGGGAGCTGTTTTTT
TRBV27	TRBJ1-1	NA	TRBD1	CASSSGTGVTEAFF	TGTGCCAGCAGTTCCGGGACAGGGGTAACTGAAGCTTTCTTT
TRBV7-5	TRBJ2-6	NA	NA	CARSQGRGAASLSCVLTF	TGTGCCAGAAGCCAGGGTCGGGGGGCGGCTTCCCTCAGTTGTGTCCTGACTTTC
TRBV6-1	TRBJ2-3	NA	TRBD2	CASSGPRLRRGGSDTQYF	TGTGCCAGCAGTGGCCCCCGCTTAAGGCGGGGGGGCTCAGATACGCAGTATTTT
TRBV6-2/TRBV6-3	TRBJ2-1	NA	NA	CASSYNPQGDEQFF	TGTGCCAGCAGTTACAACCCCCAAGGGGATGAGCAGTTCTTC
TRBV12-5	TRBJ2-1	NA	NA	CASGASALSREQFF	TGTGCTAGTGGTGCCTCGGCCTTGAGCAGGGAGCAGTTCTTC
TRBV20-1	TRBJ2-7	NA	TRBD2	CSASGRGGRDYEQYF	TGCAGTGCTAGTGGTCGGGGGGGAAGAGACTACGAGCAGTACTTC
TRBV2	TRBJ1-1	NA	NA	CSGGTEAFF	TGTTCCGGGGGCACTGAAGCTTTCTTT
TRBV3-1/TRBV3-2	TRBJ2-3	NA	NA	CASSSRGSTSTDTQYF	TGTGCCAGCAGCTCTCGAGGCTCGACTAGCACAGATACGCAGTATTTT
TRBV18	TRBJ1-6	few	NA	CASSPSSYNSPLHF	TGTGCCAGCTCACCGAGCTCCTATAATTCACCCCTCCACTTT
TRBV7-9	TRBJ2-7	NA	NA	CASSPRYEQYF	TGTGCCAGCAGCCCTCGGTACGAGCAGTACTTC
TRBV7-6	TRBJ2-3	NA	TRBD1	CASSPWTGPRGADTQYF	TGTGCCAGCAGCCCTTGGACAGGGCCTAGGGGGGCAGATACGCAGTATTTT
TRBV5-1	TRBJ2-7	NA	NA	CASSLATTEEDYEQYF	TGCGCCAGCAGCTTGGCTACGACGGAGGAAGACTACGAGCAGTACTTC
TRBV5-1	TRBJ2-1	NA	NA	CASSAGTFNEQFF	TGCGCCAGCAGCGCCGGGACTTTCAATGAGCAGTTCTTC
TRBV15	TRBJ1-2	NA	NA	CATSRDWPVQGDGYTF	TGTGCCACCAGCAGAGATTGGCCCGTTCAAGGAGATGGCTACACCTTC
TRBV19	TRBJ1-4	NA	NA	CASSIGTGTTNEKLFF	TGTGCCAGTAGTATAGGTACAGGGACAACTAATGAAAAACTGTTTTTT
TRBV7-9	TRBJ2-1	NA	NA	CASRAGFSYNEQFF	TGTGCCAGCCGCGCAGGCTTCTCCTACAATGAGCAGTTCTTC
TRBV15	TRBJ1-1	NA	TRBD1	CATSRSDRGGTEAFF	TGTGCCACCAGCAGATCGGACAGGGGAGGCACTGAAGCTTTCTTT
TRBV25-1	TRBJ1-2	NA	NA	CAPFGYTF	TGTGCCCCCTTTGGCTACACCTTC
TRBV6-2/TRBV6-3	TRBJ2-7	NA	NA	CASSWWQAYEQYF	TGTGCCAGCAGTTGGTGGCAGGCCTACGAGCAGTACTTC
TRBV11-3	TRBJ1-1	NA	TRBD1	CASSSNYAGTGIHLNTEAFF	TGTGCCAGCAGCTCTAATTACGCCGGGACAGGGATACACCTTAACACTGAAGCTTTCTTT
TRBV24-1	TRBJ1-3	NA	NA	CATSKGAGNTIYF	TGTGCCACCAGTAAAGGGGCTGGAAACACCATATATTTT
TRBV5-1	TRBJ2-1	NA	TRBD2	CASSLVLNLAGPYNEQFF	TGCGCCAGCAGCTTGGTACTCAATCTAGCGGGGCCTTACAATGAGCAGTTCTTC
TRBV18	TRBJ1-1	NA	TRBD1	CASSPRDRGLSTEAFF	TGTGCCAGCTCACCACGGGACAGGGGGCTGAGCACTGAAGCTTTCTTT